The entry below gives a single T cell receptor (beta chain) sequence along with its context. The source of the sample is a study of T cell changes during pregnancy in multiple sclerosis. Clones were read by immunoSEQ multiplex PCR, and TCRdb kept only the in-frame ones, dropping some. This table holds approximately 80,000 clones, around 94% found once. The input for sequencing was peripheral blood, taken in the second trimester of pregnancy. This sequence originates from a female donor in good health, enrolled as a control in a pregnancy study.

Written as DNA, the CDR3 is TGTGCCAGTACCCCATCACAGGGGCCTCTTAATGAAAAACTGTTTTTT. This gives the protein CASTPSQGPLNEKLFF. The rearrangement links TRBV19 to TRBJ1-4; 7 bases align to TRBD1. Germline assignment: CDR1 LNHDA and CDR2 SQIVND (reference sequence). The CDR3 consists of 16 residues. The junction had 12 bases not matched to a gene; V was cut back by 7 bases and J by 4 bases.